Shown below are 18 T cell receptor beta chains from a single sample sequenced in a study of T cell repertoires in cytomegalovirus infection. TCRdb independently ran MiXCR on the reads; one entry per CDR3 protein. The sample has 680,000 or so distinct CDR3 sequences, about a third seen once; the top ten hold 2.5% to 3%. Sequenced material: PBMCs. All receptors derive from a human donor in good health (CMV status not recorded). Some clones in this sample may be carry-over from other donors' samples.

The V and J genes are TRBV20-1 and TRBJ2-7; D uncertain. The CDR3 runs 14 residues. Looked up from germline, CDR1 is DFQATT and CDR2 is SNEGSKA (reference sequence). V shed 0 bases and J shed 1 base, with 10 bases lying between them. The CDR3 DNA reads as TGCAGTGCTAGAGATCTCGCATGTTCCTACGAGCAGTACTTC. It translates to CSARDLACSYEQYF.

The chain uses TRBV7-9 and TRBJ2-1; 10 bases are a match to TRBD2. CDR3 length: 15 residues. V was pared by 1 base and J by 9 bases, with 6 bases of the junction left unmatched. The germline V gene has CDR1 SEHNR and CDR2 FQNEAQ (reference sequence). Written as DNA, the CDR3 is TGTGCCAGCAGCTTAGACCCTAGCGGGAGAAGTGAGCAGTTCTTC. It encodes CASSLDPSGRSEQFF.

CDR3 protein: CASSPLRRGQRVLTF. Here the CDR3 DNA reads TGTGCCAGCAGCCCTTTAAGAAGAGGACAGCGAGTCCTGACTTTC. The V call is TRBV28, the J call TRBJ2-6; possibly TRBD1 for D (6 bases). Between the trimmed V and J ends, which lost 6 bases and 13 bases, there was a span of 22 bases. This CDR3 contains 15 residues. In germline, CDR1 is MDHEN, CDR2 SYDVKM.

J is TRBJ2-1 and V is TRBV24-1; TRBD2 agrees at 14 bases. The length of the CDR3 is 16 residues. Unmatched junction bases numbered 5, after V lost 2 bases and J lost 9 bases. The V gene's germline CDR1 is KGHDR and CDR2 SFDVKD. The CDR3 loop reads CATSDSTSGRAIEQFF. As DNA, the CDR3 is TGTGCCACCAGTGATTCGACTAGCGGGAGGGCTATTGAGCAGTTCTTC.

J is TRBJ1-1 and V is TRBV12-3 or TRBV12-4; D not resolved. Trimming cost V 8 bases and J 1 base, with 17 bases left between them. The CDR3 spans 15 residues. The chain's CDR3 is CASHAKALGNTEAFF. The CDR3 DNA is TGTGCCAGCCACGCCAAGGCGCTCGGGAACACTGAAGCTTTCTTT.

A remark on this clonotype: No conserved phenylalanine or tryptophan ends this CDR3, so it is likely a read error. The V call is TRBV7-9, the J call TRBJ2-1; D not resolved. Germline V gene sequence: CDR1 SEHNR, CDR2 FQNEAQ (reference sequence). The CDR3 sequence is 12 residues long. The V gene lost 3 bases and the J gene lost 3 bases, with 3 bases spanning the gap. The CDR3 loop reads CASSFSYNEQFL. CDR3 in DNA: TGTGCCAGCAGCTTTAGCTACAATGAGCAGTTCTTA.

The sample holds a few counts of this clonotype. The genes are TRBV7-9 and TRBJ1-3; unclear D gene. The V gene lost 1 base and the J gene lost 4 bases, with 14 bases spanning the gap. The germline CDR1 and CDR2 sequences are SEHNR and FQNEAQ (reference sequence). The CDR3 runs to 16 residues. Written as DNA, the CDR3 is TGTGCCAGCAGCTTAGGATCGATCAATGCCGGAAACACCATATATTTT. Translated, it gives CASSLGSINAGNTIYF.

To note about this clonotype: Its ends do not fully match the called genes, so a read error is possible. The V and J genes are TRBV7-2 and TRBJ2-5; 11 positions agree with TRBD2. Germline V lookup: CDR1 SGHTA, CDR2 FQGNSA. This CDR3 spans 16 amino acids. CDR3 amino acids: CASSGNVAGGLETQDF. The CDR3 DNA sequence: TGTGCCAGCAGCGGTAATGTAGCGGGGGGGCTAGAGACCCAGGACTTC. The whole variable domain, filled in from reference TRBV7-2 and TRBJ2-5, reads GAGVSQSPSNKVTEKGKDVELRCDPISGHTALYWYRQSLGQGLEFLIYFQGNSAPDKSGLPSDRFSAERTGGSVSTLTIQRTQQEDSAVYLCASSGNVAGGLETQDFGPGTRLLVL.

The chain uses TRBV7-6 and TRBJ1-5; D gene unclear. CDR1 and CDR2 (germline): SGHVS, FNYEAQ. This CDR3 spans 17 amino acids. Trimming left V 2 bases short and J 0 bases short, with 14 bases between. CDR3 sequence: CASSLYGIEDSNQPQHF. The DNA for the CDR3 is TGTGCCAGCAGCTTATACGGAATAGAGGATAGCAATCAGCCCCAGCATTTT.

This clonotype was detected a few times. This chain connects TRBV30 to TRBJ2-3, with 9 bases fitting TRBD2. J gave up 2 bases and V 2 bases, and 2 bases lay outside the gene matches. In germline, CDR1 is GTSNPN, CDR2 SVGIG (reference sequence). CDR3 length: 14 amino acids. This CDR3 is CAWSLAGFTDTQYF. CDR3 nucleotide sequence: TGTGCCTGGAGTCTAGCGGGGTTCACAGATACGCAGTATTTT.

The J gene is TRBJ2-7, the V gene TRBV7-6; 10 nucleotides match TRBD2. V was clipped by 1 base and J by 0 bases; unmatched bases: 6. Germline V gene data show CDR1 as SGHVS and CDR2 as FNYEAQ. The CDR3 length is 17 residues. The CDR3 bases are TGTGCCAGCAGCTTAGGCTCGGGGACTAGCGACTCCTACGAGCAGTACTTC. It codes for CASSLGSGTSDSYEQYF.

This chain joins TRBV28 and TRBJ2-7; no reliable D call. Germline values: CDR1 MDHEN, CDR2 SYDVKM. V was trimmed by 7 bases and J by 3 bases, leaving 7 bases between them. The CDR3 has 11 residues. The CDR3 region is CASKTVYEQYF. The CDR3 DNA reads TGTGCCAGCAAAACGGTCTACGAGCAGTACTTC. Together with reference TRBV28 and TRBJ2-7, the CDR3 gives the full variable domain: DVKVTQSSRYLVKRTGEKVFLECVQDMDHENMFWYRQDPGLGLRLIYFSYDVKMKEKGDIPEGYSVSREKKERFSLILESASTNQTSMYLCASKTVYEQYFGPGTRLTVT.

The CDR3 spells CASSVTSGGLSTDTQYF. The CDR3 DNA reads as TGTGCCAGCAGCGTTACCTCGGGGGGACTGTCCACAGATACGCAGTATTTT. This chain links TRBV9 with TRBJ2-3; 7 bases are shared with TRBD2. Germline CDR1 SGDLS, CDR2 YYNGEE. The J segment lost 2 bases and the V segment lost 2 bases, leaving 11 bases of the junction unmatched. The CDR3 totals 17 residues.

The rearrangement uses TRBV5-5 and TRBJ2-1; 8 positions agree with TRBD2. CDR1 and CDR2 (germline): SGHKS, YYEKEE (reference sequence). The CDR3 has 11 residues. J gave up 14 bases and V 4 bases, and 5 bases lay outside the gene matches. The CDR3 region is CASSPGTREFF. CDR3 in DNA: TGTGCCAGCAGCCCCGGGACTAGAGAGTTCTTC.

The chain links TRBV10-3 to TRBJ2-7, with D perhaps TRBD2 (6 bases). Germline V gene data show CDR1 as ENHRY and CDR2 as SYGVKD. V was trimmed by 3 bases and J by 0 bases, leaving 12 bases between them. CDR3 length: 15 amino acids. The CDR3 DNA reads TGTGCCATCAGTGATCCCAGCGGGCCCTCCTACGAGCAGTACTTC. Protein product: CAISDPSGPSYEQYF.

The V and J genes are TRBV27 and TRBJ1-6; no firm D call. V dropped 3 bases and J dropped 3 bases, with 15 bases sitting between them. Germline CDR1 and CDR2: MNHEY and SMNVEV (reference sequence). The CDR3 has 17 residues. In DNA form, the CDR3 reads TGTGCCAGCAGTTTTGTGGATCCAACTAGCTATAATTCACCCCTCCACTTT. Translating it yields CASSFVDPTSYNSPLHF.

The chain employs TRBV28 and TRBJ2-7; D possibly corresponds to TRBD1 (6 bases). V gave up 6 bases and J gave up 0 bases, with 12 bases separating them. There are 14 residues in the CDR3. From germline, CDR1 is MDHEN and CDR2 SYDVKM. This CDR3 is CASRETGTSYEQYF. CDR3 nucleotide sequence: TGTGCCAGCAGGGAAACAGGGACCTCCTACGAGCAGTACTTC.

This clonotype was counted a few times. The chain links TRBV5-1 to TRBJ1-1; no firm D call. Germline V gene data show CDR1 as SGHRS and CDR2 as YFSETQ. There are 13 residues in the CDR3. V was clipped by 4 bases and J by 8 bases, with 15 bases between them. DNA for the CDR3: TGCGCCAGCAGCCGTGATCTCTTGGAGGAAGCTTTCTTT. This sequence encodes CASSRDLLEEAFF. Full variable domain (rest looked up from reference TRBV5-1 and TRBJ1-1): KAGVTQTPRYLIKTRGQQVTLSCSPISGHRSVSWYQQTPGQGLQFLFEYFSETQRNKGNFPGRFSGRQFSNSRSEMNVSTLELGDSALYLCASSRDLLEEAFFGQGTRLTVV.